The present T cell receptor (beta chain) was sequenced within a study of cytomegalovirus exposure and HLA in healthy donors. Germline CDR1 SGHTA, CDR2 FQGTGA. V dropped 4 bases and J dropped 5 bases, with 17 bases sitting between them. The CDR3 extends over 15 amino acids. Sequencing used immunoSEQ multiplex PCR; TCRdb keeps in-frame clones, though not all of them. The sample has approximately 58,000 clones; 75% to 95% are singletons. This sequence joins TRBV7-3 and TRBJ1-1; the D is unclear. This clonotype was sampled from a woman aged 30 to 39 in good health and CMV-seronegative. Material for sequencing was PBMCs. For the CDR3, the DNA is TGTGCCAGCAGCTCCGGGATTTACGCGGGTACTGAAGCTTTCTTT. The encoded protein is CASSSGIYAGTEAFF.